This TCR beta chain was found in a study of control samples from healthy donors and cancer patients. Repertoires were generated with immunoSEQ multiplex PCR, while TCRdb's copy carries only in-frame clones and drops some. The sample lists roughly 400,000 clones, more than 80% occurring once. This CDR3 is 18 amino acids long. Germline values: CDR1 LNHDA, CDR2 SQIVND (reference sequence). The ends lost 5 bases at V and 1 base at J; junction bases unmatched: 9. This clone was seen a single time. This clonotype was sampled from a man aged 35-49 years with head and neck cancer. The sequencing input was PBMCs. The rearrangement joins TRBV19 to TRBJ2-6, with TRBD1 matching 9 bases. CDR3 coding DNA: TGTGCCAGTAGTGGGGGACAGGGTGGTTATTCTGGGGCCAACGTCCTGACTTTC. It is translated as CASSGGQGGYSGANVLTF.